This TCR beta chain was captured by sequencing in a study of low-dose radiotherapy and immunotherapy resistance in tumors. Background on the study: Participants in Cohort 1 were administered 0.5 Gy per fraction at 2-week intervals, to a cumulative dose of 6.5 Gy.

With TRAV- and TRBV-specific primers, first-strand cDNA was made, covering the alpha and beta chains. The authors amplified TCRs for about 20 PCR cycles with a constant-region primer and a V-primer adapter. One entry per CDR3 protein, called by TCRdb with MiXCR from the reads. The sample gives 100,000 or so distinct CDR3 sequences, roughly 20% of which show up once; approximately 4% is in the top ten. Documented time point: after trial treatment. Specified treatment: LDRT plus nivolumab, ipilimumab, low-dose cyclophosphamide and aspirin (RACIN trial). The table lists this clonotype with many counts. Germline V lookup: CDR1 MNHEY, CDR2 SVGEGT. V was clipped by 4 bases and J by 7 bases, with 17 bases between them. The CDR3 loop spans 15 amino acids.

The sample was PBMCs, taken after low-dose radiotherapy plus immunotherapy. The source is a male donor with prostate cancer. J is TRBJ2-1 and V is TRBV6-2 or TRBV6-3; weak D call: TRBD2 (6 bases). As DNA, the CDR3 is TGTGCCAGCAGTTCGGGCCTTGAGGAGGGGAATGAGCAGTTCTTC. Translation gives CASSSGLEEGNEQFF.